This TCR beta chain was recovered during a study of shared clonotypes between healthy human individuals (dated by TCRdb to the early 2020s). Background on the whole study: The cohort included three men and a couple of women between 18 and 49 years of age. To estimate repertoire size and how much clonotype sharing occurs between individuals, the study deeply sequenced the blood TCR repertoires of about five healthy adults. To increase sequencing depth and limit assay-specific biases, TCR repertoire library preparation and sequencing were carried out by different laboratories using diverse techniques. Per donor, leukapheresis produced somewhere between about 0.9 and 9.5 billion PBMCs. The research as a whole found: Because the study included only a small number of donors, the genetic and exposure-history diversity represented was limited. Only blood was sampled, and tissue TCR repertoires likely differ from those in blood. Based on pairwise subsampling, the degree of clonotype sharing among donors was expected to be affected by sequencing depth.

Based on the germline V gene, the CDR1 and CDR2 sequences are MDHEN and SYDVKM. The CDR3 goes from the cysteine to the phenylalanine over 15 residues. Of the read, only the CDR3 DNA is kept; its 45 bases are in frame from base 1. Trimming takes 4 bases off V and 6 bases off J; junction bases not matched to a gene: 8. Using the deep immunoSEQ assay, multiplex PCR amplified TCR CDR3 regions from genomic DNA. Extracted genomic DNA from each cell subset was distributed evenly across all wells of several immunoSEQ 96-well plates, and each plate was treated as a replicate. Each replicate PCR for unsorted PBMC received about 0.3 ug genomic DNA, equal to tens of thousands of T cell genomes. Ten immunoSEQ deep assay plates were used to sequence the unsorted PBMC genomic DNA. Purified libraries were quantified with a Qubit 3.0 fluorometer, sized on a Bioanalyzer 2100, and re-quantified with the KAPA Library Quantification kit. A separate single-read 150-cycle Illumina NextSeq 550 flow cell was used to sequence each immunoSEQ 96-well plate. The authors' analysis ran thus. Because the immunoSEQ output included only junctional sequences and no quality scores, the filtering could not be the same as the filtering used for full-length reads. To assign V/J genes and CDR3, sequences were annotated against IMGT germline references using PyIR, a Python wrapper for IgBLAST v1.9. Any read was removed if the V/J assignment was weak (E-value above 1e-6), the CDR3 was missing, or the read contained stop codons, out-of-frame junctions, or ambiguous translated residues. V3J clonotypes were defined as sequences sharing the same inferred V gene, J gene, and CDR3 amino acid sequence. Percentage overlap between repertoires was calculated by dividing the number of shared unique clonotypes by the size of the smaller repertoire. Repertoire richness was assessed with RTK rarefaction, the Chao1 estimator, and Recon v2.1 estimates of unobserved clonotypes. TCRdb took this table from immuneACCESS and kept in-frame rearrangements with V and J called. Such tables lack part of the clones; where checked against another copy, unresolved V genes explain under half of the gap, and the rest is unexplained. That table is the source of V, J and clone size, and D and trimming were worked out from the DNA. The sample table shows 400,000 to 500,000 clones, and around three quarters are seen once. The ten largest clones add up to about 12% of the sample.

Donors were healthy HIV-negative adults with no recently reported acute infections or vaccinations. Every donor was a Caucasian adult living in Nashville, Tennessee, USA. For unsorted samples, 100 million or so PBMCs were counted, and genomic DNA was extracted using the QIAamp DNA Blood Mini kit. Blood was obtained by leukapheresis, after which PBMCs were separated by Ficoll-Histopaque density gradient centrifugation and cryopreserved in liquid nitrogen vapor phase. To note about this clone: Its antigen remains unidentified. Base qualities are not at hand, and no much larger clone is one base apart.

The chain is assembled from TRBV28 and TRBJ1-4; 7 junctional bases match TRBD1. The sequenced sample consisted of PBMCs. The clonotype was recovered from a woman in her forties in good health. Some clones in this sample may be carry-over from other donors' samples. The DNA sequence is as follows: TGTGCCAGCAGTTACCTGGACAGGCGGGATGAAAAACTGTTTTTT. Its translation reads: CASSYLDRRDEKLFF.